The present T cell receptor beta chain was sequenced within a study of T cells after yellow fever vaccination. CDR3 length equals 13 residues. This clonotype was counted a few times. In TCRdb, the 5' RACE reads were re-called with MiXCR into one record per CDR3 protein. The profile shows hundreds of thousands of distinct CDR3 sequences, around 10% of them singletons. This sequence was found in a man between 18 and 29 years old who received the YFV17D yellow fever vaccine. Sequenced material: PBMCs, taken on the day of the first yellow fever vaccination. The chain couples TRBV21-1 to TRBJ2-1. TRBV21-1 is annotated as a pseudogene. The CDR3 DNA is TGTGCCAGCAGCACACGCTCCTACAATGAGCAGTTCTTC. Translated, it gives CASSTRSYNEQFF.